This TCR beta chain derives from a study of cytomegalovirus exposure and HLA in healthy donors. Study results and caveats: Altogether, some 170 TCR beta chains were recorded as cytomegalovirus-associated.

This CDR3 comprises 16 residues. Germline CDR1 reads LNHNV; CDR2 reads YYDKDF (reference sequence). V trimming: 2 bases; J trimming: 3 bases; junction bases outside the gene matches: 6. As regards this clone: Its antigen is not identified.

The repertoire was sequenced with immunoSEQ multiplex PCR; TCRdb's copy has only in-frame clones and lacks some. The repertoire holds 120,000 or so clones, with nearly 90% as singletons. Sequenced material: PBMCs. The chain couples TRBV15 to TRBJ2-2; 7 nucleotides align to TRBD1. The sequence was collected from a woman aged 18-29 years in good health and CMV-seronegative. CDR3 residues: CATSRNRGLHTGELFF. The CDR3 bases are TGTGCCACCAGCAGAAACAGGGGATTGCACACCGGGGAGCTGTTTTTT.